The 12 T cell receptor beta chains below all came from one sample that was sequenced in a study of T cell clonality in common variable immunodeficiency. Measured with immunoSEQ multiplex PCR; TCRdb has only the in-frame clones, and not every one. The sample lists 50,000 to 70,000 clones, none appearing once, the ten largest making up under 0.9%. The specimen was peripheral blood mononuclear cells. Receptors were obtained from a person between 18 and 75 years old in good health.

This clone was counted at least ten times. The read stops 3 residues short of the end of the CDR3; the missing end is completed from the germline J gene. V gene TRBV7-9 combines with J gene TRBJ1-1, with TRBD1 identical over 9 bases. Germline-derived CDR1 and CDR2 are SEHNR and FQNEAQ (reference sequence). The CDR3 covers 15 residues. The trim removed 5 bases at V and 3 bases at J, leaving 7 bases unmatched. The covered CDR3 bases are TGTGCCAGCAGCCCTAACAGGGGGCCGGACACTGAA. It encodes CASSPNRGPDTE. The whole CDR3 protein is CASSPNRGPDTEAFF.

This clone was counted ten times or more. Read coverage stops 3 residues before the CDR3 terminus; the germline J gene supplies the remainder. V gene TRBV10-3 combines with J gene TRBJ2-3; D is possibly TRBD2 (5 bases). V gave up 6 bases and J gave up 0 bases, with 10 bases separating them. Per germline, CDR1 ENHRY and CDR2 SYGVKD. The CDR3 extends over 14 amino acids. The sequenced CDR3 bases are TGTGCCATCAGAAGCGGAATAAGCACAGATACG. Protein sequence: CAIRSGISTDT. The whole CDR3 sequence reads CAIRSGISTDTQYF.

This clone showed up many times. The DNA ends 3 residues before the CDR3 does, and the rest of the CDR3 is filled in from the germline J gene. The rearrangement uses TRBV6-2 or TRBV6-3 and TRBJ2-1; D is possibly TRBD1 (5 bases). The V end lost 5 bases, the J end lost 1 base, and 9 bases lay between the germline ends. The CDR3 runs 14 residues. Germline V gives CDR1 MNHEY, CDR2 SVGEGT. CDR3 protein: CASSVDSSYNEQFF. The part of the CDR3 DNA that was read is TGTGCCAGCAGTGTCGACAGTTCCTACAATGAG.

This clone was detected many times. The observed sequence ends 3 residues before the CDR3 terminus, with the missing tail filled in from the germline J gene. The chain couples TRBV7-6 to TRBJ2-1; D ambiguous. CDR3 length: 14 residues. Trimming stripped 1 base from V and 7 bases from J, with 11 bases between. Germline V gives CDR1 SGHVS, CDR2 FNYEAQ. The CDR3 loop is CASSLGGQSNEQFF. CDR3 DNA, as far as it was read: TGTGCCAGCAGCTTAGGTGGGCAGTCTAATGAG.

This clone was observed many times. CDR3 residues: CASSRTTGRGEQFF. The sequenced CDR3 bases are TGTGCCAGCAGCCGTACGACAGGGAGGGGTGAG. The V call is TRBV7-2, the J call TRBJ2-1; the D call may be TRBD1 or TRBD2 (7 bases each). Read coverage stops 3 residues before the CDR3 terminus; the germline J gene supplies the remainder. The CDR3 has 14 amino acids. V gave up 5 bases and J gave up 9 bases, with 17 bases separating them. Looked up from germline, CDR1 is SGHTA and CDR2 is FQGNSA.

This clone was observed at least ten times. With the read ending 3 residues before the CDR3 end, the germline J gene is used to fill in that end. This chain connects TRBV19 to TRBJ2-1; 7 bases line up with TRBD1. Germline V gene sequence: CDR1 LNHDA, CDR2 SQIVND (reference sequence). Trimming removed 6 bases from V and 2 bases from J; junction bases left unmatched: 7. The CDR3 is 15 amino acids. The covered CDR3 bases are TGTGCCAGTAGGATAATTGGGACAGCCTACAATGAG. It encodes CASRIIGTAYNE. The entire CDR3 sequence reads CASRIIGTAYNEQFF.

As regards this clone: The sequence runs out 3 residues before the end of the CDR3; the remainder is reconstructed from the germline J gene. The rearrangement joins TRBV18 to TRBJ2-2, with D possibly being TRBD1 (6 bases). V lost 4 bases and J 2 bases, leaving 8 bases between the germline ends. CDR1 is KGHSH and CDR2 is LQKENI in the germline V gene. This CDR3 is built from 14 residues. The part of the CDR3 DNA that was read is TGTGCCAGCTCACAGGGGGTTAACACCGGGGAG. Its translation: CASSQGVNTGE. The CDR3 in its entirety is CASSQGVNTGELFF.

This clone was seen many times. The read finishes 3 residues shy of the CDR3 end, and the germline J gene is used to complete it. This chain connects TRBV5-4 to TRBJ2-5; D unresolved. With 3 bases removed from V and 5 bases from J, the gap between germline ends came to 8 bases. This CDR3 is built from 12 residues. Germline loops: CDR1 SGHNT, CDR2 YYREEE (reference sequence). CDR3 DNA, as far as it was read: TGTGCCAGCAGCTCTCCCCAGGAGACC. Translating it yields CASSSPQET. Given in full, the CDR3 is CASSSPQETQYF.

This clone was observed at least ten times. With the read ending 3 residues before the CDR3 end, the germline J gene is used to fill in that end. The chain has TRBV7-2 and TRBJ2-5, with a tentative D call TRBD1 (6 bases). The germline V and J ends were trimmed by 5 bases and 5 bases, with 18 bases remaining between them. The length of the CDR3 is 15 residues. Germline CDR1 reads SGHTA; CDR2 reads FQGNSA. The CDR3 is CASSPRTTGSETQYF. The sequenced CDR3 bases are TGTGCCAGCAGCCCCCGTACGACAGGCAGCGAGACC.

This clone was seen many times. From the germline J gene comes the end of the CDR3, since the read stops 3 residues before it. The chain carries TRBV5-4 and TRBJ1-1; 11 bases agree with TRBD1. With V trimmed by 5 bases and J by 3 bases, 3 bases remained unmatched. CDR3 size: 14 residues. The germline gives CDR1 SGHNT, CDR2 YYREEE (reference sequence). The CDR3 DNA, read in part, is TGTGCCAGCAGTCCGGGACAGGGGGACACTGAA. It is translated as CASSPGQGDTE. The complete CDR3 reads CASSPGQGDTEAFF. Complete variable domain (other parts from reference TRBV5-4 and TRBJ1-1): ETGVTQSPTHLIKTRGQQVTLRCSSQSGHNTVSWYQQALGQGPQFIFQYYREEENGRGNFPPRFSGLQFPNYSSELNVNALELDDSALYLCASSPGQGDTEAFFGQGTRLTVV.

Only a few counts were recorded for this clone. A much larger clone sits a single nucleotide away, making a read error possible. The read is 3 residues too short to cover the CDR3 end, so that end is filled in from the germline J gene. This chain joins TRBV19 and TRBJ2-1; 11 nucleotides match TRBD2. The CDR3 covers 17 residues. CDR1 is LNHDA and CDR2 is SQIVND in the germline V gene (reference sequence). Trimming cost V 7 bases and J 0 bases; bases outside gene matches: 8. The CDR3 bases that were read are TGTGCCAGTATTCCCCTAGCGGGAGGAGGCTCCTACAATGAG. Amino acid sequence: CASIPLAGGGSYNE. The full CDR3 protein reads CASIPLAGGGSYNEQFF. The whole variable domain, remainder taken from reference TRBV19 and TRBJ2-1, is DGGITQSPKYLFRKEGQNVTLSCEQNLNHDAMYWYRQDPGQGLRLIYYSQIVNDFQKGDIAEGYSVSREKKESFPLTVTSAQKNPTAFYLCASIPLAGGGSYNEQFFGPGTRLTVL.

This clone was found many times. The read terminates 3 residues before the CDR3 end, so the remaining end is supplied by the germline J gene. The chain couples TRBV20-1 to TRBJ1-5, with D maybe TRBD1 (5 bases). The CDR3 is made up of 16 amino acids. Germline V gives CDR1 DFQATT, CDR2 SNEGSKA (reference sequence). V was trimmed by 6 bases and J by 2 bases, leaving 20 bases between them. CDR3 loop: CSADFPGLPRNQPQHF. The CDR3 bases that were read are TGCAGTGCCGATTTTCCAGGGCTCCCTCGCAATCAGCCC.